This entry concerns a single T cell receptor beta chain. Trimming pared 0 bases from V and 10 bases from J, leaving 11 bases between. The germline CDR1 and CDR2 sequences are SEHNR and FQNEAQ (reference sequence). The CDR3 is 13 residues long. The data stem from a study of shared clonotypes between healthy human individuals. Profiled with immunoSEQ multiplex PCR; TCRdb holds only in-frame clones, not every one. The repertoire holds roughly 850,000 clones, with approximately 96% as singletons. The naive CD8 subset, CD45RO-negative cells positively selected for CCR7, excluded terminally differentiated effector memory CD45RA+ cells.

This clonotype was obtained from a young man in good health. Sequenced sample: naive CD8+ T cells sorted from blood. This sequence joins TRBV7-9 and TRBJ2-3; no firm D call. CDR3 amino acids: CASSLAPVEAQYF. The CDR3, as DNA: TGTGCCAGCAGCTTAGCCCCTGTTGAGGCGCAGTATTTT.